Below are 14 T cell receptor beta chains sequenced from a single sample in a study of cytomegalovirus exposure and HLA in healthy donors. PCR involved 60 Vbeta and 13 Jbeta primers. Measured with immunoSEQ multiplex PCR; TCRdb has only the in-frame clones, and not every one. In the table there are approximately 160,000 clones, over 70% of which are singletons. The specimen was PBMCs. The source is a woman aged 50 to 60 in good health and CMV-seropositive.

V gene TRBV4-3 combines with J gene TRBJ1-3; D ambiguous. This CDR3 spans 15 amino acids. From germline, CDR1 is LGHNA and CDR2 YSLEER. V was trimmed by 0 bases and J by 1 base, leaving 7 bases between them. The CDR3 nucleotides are TGCGCCAGCAGCCAAGATCGAGGGTCTGGAAACACCATATATTTT. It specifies CASSQDRGSGNTIYF.

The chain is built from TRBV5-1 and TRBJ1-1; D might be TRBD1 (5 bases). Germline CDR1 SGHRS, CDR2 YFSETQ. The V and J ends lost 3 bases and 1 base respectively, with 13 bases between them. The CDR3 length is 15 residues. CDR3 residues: CASSWKQDENTEAFF. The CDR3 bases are TGCGCCAGCAGCTGGAAACAGGACGAGAACACTGAAGCTTTCTTT. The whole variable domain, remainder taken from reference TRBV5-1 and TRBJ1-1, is KAGVTQTPRYLIKTRGQQVTLSCSPISGHRSVSWYQQTPGQGLQFLFEYFSETQRNKGNFPGRFSGRQFSNSRSEMNVSTLELGDSALYLCASSWKQDENTEAFFGQGTRLTVV.

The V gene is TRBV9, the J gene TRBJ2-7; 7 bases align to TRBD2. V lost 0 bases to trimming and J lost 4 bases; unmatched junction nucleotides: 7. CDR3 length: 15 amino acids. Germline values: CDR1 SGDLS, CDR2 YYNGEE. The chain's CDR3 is CASSVAGSGAYEQYF. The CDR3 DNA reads TGTGCCAGCAGCGTAGCGGGAAGCGGGGCATACGAGCAGTACTTC.

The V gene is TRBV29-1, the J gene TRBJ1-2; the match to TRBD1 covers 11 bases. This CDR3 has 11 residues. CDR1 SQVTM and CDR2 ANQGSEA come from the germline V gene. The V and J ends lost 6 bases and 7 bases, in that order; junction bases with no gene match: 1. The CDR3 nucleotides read TGCAGCGTCGGGACAGGGGGTGGCTACACCTTC. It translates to CSVGTGGGYTF.

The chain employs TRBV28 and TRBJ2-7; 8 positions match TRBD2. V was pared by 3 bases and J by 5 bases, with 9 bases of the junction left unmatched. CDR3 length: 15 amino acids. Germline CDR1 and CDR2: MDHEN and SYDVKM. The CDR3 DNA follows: TGTGCCAGCAGTTTTGTGCGGGAGGTTTATCACGAGCAGTACTTC. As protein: CASSFVREVYHEQYF. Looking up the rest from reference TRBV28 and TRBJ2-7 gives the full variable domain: DVKVTQSSRYLVKRTGEKVFLECVQDMDHENMFWYRQDPGLGLRLIYFSYDVKMKEKGDIPEGYSVSREKKERFSLILESASTNQTSMYLCASSFVREVYHEQYFGPGTRLTVT.

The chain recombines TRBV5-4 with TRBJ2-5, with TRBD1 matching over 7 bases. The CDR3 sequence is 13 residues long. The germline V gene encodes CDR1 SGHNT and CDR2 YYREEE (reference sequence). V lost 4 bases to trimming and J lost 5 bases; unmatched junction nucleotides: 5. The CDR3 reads CASSPTGLETQYF. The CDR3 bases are TGTGCCAGCAGCCCGACAGGGTTGGAGACCCAGTACTTC.

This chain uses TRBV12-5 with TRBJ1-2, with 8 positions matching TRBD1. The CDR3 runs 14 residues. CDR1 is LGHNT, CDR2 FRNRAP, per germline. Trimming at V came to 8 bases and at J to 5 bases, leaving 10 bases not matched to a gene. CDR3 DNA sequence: TGTGCTAGTTCCCCCGGACAGGGAATATATGGCTACACCTTC. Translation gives CASSPGQGIYGYTF.

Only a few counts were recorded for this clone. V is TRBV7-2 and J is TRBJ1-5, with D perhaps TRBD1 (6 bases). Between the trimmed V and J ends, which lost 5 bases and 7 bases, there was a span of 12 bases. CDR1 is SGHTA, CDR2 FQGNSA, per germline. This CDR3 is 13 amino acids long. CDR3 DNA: TGTGCCAGCAGCCCGGCCAGGGGCCAGCCCCAGCATTTT. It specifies CASSPARGQPQHF.

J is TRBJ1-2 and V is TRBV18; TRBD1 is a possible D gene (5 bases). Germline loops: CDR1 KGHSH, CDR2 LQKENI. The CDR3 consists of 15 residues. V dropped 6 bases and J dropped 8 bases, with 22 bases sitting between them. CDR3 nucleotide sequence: TGTGCCAGCTCGAGGGATAGCGGGACTCTTGGAGGCTACACCTTC. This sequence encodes CASSRDSGTLGGYTF. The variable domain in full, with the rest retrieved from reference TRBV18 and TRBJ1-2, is NAGVMQNPRHLVRRRGQEARLRCSPMKGHSHVYWYRQLPEEGLKFMVYLQKENIIDESGMPKERFSAEFPKEGPSILRIQQVVRGDSAAYFCASSRDSGTLGGYTFGSGTRLTVV.

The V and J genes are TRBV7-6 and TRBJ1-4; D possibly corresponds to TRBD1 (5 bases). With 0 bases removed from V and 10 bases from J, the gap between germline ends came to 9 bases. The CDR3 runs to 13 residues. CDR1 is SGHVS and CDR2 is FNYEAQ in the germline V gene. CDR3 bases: TGTGCCAGCAGCTTAGCGACGGGGGGAAAACTGTTTTTT. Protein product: CASSLATGGKLFF.

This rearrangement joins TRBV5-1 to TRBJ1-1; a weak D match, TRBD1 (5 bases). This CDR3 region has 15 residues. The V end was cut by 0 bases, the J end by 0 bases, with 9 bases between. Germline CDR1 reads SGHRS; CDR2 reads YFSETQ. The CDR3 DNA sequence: TGCGCCAGCAGCTTGGCCGGGGGGATGAACACTGAAGCTTTCTTT. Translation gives CASSLAGGMNTEAFF. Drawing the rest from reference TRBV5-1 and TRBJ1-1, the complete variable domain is KAGVTQTPRYLIKTRGQQVTLSCSPISGHRSVSWYQQTPGQGLQFLFEYFSETQRNKGNFPGRFSGRQFSNSRSEMNVSTLELGDSALYLCASSLAGGMNTEAFFGQGTRLTVV.

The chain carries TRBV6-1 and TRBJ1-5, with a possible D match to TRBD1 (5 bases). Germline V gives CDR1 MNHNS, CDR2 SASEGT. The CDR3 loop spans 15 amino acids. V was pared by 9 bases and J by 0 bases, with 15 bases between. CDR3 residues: CARVPFGHSNQPQHF. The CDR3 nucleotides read TGTGCCAGGGTACCCTTCGGACATAGCAATCAGCCCCAGCATTTT.

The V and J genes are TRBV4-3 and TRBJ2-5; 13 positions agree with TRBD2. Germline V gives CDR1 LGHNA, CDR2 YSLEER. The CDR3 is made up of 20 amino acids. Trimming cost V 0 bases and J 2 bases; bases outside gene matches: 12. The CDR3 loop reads CASSQDLALAGGYNQETQYF. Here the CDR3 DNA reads TGCGCCAGCAGCCAAGATCTAGCACTAGCGGGAGGGTATAATCAAGAGACCCAGTACTTC.

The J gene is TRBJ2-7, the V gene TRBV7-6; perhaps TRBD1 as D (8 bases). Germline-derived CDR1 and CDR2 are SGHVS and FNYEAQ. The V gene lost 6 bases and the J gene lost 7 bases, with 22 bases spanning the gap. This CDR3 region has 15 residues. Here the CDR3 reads CASSSGGQDLREQYF. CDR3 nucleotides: TGTGCCAGCAGTTCGGGGGGACAGGACCTTCGGGAGCAGTACTTC. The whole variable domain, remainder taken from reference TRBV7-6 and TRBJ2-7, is GAGVSQSPRYKVTKRGQDVALRCDPISGHVSLYWYRQALGQGPEFLTYFNYEAQQDKSGLPNDRFSAERPEGSISTLTIQRTEQRDSAMYRCASSSGGQDLREQYFGPGTRLTVT.